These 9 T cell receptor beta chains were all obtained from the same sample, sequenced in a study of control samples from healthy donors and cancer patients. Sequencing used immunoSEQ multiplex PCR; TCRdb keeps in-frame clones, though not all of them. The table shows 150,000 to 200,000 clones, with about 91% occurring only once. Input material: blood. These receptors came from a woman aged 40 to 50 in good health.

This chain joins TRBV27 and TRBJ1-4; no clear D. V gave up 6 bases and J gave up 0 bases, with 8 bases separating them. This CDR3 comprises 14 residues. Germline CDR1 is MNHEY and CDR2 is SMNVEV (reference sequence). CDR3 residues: CASRLGTTNEKLFF. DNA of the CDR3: TGTGCCAGCAGGCTGGGGACAACTAATGAAAAACTGTTTTTT.

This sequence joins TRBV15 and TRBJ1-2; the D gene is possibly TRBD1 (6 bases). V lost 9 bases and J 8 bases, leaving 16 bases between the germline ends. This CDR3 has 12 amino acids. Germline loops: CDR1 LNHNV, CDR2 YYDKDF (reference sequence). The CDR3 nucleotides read TGTGCCACGGGTCGGGGGCTTGGGGGCTACACCTTC. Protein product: CATGRGLGGYTF.

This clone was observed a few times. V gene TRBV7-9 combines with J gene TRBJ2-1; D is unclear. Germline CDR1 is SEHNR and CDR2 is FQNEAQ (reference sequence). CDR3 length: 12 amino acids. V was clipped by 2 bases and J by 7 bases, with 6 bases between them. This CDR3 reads CASSLPGNEQFF. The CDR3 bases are TGTGCCAGCAGCTTACCCGGAAATGAGCAGTTCTTC.

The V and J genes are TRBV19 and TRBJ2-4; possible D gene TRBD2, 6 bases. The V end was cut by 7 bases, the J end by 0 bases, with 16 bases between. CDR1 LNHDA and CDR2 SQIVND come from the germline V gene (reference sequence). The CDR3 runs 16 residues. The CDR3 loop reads CASTQIRGSAKNIQYF. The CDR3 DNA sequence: TGTGCCAGTACCCAAATCCGGGGGTCAGCCAAAAACATTCAGTACTTC. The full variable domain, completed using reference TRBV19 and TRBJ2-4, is DGGITQSPKYLFRKEGQNVTLSCEQNLNHDAMYWYRQDPGQGLRLIYYSQIVNDFQKGDIAEGYSVSREKKESFPLTVTSAQKNPTAFYLCASTQIRGSAKNIQYFGAGTRLSVL.

CDR3 DNA: TGTGCCAGTAGTATAGTGGGCAGTATCCATGGCTACACCTTC. Translation gives CASSIVGSIHGYTF. The V call is TRBV19, the J call TRBJ1-2; unclear D gene. The CDR3 length is 14 residues. Trimming removed 1 base at V and 6 bases at J, with 12 bases between. Looked up from germline, CDR1 is LNHDA and CDR2 is SQIVND (reference sequence).

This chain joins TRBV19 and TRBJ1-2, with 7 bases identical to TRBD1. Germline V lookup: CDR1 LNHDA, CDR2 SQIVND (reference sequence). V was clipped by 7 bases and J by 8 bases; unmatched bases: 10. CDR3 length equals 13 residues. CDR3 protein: CASTKGAEMGYTF. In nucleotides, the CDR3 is TGTGCCAGTACCAAGGGGGCAGAGATGGGCTACACCTTC.

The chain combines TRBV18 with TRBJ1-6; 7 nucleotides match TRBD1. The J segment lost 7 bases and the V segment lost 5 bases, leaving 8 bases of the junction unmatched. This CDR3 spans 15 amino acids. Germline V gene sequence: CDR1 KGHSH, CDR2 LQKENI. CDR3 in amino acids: CASSVSGTENSPLHF. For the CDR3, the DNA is TGTGCCAGCTCAGTTTCCGGGACAGAGAATTCACCCCTCCACTTT.

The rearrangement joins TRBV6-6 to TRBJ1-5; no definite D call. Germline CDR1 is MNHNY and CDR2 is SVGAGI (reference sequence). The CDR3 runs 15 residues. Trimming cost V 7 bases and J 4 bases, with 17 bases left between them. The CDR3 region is CASTSRAGTNQPQHF. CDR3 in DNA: TGTGCCAGCACCTCACGGGCGGGAACAAATCAGCCCCAGCATTTT.

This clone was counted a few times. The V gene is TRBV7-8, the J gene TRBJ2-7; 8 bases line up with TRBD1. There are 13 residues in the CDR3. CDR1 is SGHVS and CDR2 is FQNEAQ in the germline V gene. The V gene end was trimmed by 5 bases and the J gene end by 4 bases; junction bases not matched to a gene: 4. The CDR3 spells CASSVGQAYEQYF. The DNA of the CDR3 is TGTGCCAGCAGCGTGGGACAGGCGTACGAGCAGTACTTC.